This TCR beta chain came from a study of graft-versus-host responses after intestinal transplantation. Repertoires were generated with immunoSEQ multiplex PCR, while TCRdb's copy carries only in-frame clones and drops some. The repertoire holds approximately 37,000 clones, with roughly 89% as singletons. Remarks on this clone: Other nucleotide sequences from this sample produce the same CDR3.

The V gene lost 4 bases and the J gene lost 4 bases, with 20 bases spanning the gap. Germline V CDR1 and CDR2: MGHRA, YSYEKL. The CDR3 is 17 amino acids. This specimen was PBMCs, taken less than 280 days after transplant. The receptor comes from a human patient who received an intestinal transplant, so some T cells may come from the graft donor. The rearrangement joins TRBV4-1 to TRBJ1-3; D is perhaps TRBD1 (6 bases). The CDR3: CASSRSSTRGPGNTIYF. CDR3 sequence (DNA): TGCGCCAGCAGCCGAAGTTCTACCCGGGGGCCCGGAAACACCATATATTTT.